Shown below are 27 T cell receptor beta chains from a single sample sequenced in a study of response to subunit inactivated influenza vaccine. TCRdb independently ran MiXCR on the RT-PCR reads; one entry per CDR3 protein. The sample carries about 570,000 distinct CDR3 sequences, 11% recorded once. The sample was also linked to a second study, of T cells expressing NK-cell markers. From that study: Generation of TCR beta cDNA was performed by 5'RACE template switching incorporating UMIs.

The sequenced sample was PBMCs from blood, obtained on the day of vaccination. The receptors shown here come from a man aged 50-60 years who received an inactivated influenza vaccine.

The chain combines TRBV9 with TRBJ2-3; D unresolved. Trimming took 0 bases from V and 0 from J, leaving 8 bases between them. CDR1 and CDR2 from the germline V gene are SGDLS and YYNGEE. The CDR3 totals 15 residues. The CDR3 nucleotides are TGTGCCAGCAGCGTAGCTACCCAAAGCACAGATACGCAGTATTTT. Amino acid sequence: CASSVATQSTDTQYF.

This clonotype showed up just a few times. V and J are TRBV3-1 and TRBJ2-5; D not resolved. The CDR3 contains 16 residues. The germline V and J ends were trimmed by 5 bases and 4 bases, with 20 bases remaining between them. Per the germline V gene, CDR1 is LGHDT and CDR2 is YNNKEL (reference sequence). The CDR3 here is CASSTIGQTPRETQYF. CDR3 coding DNA: TGTGCCAGCAGCACAATTGGGCAGACCCCTAGAGAGACCCAGTACTTC.

This clonotype was seen more than once but under ten times. The chain combines TRBV5-6 with TRBJ2-7; D is undetermined. The CDR3 spans 14 residues. Germline CDR1 and CDR2: SGHDT and YYEEEE. Trimming took off 1 base at V and 1 base at J, with 9 bases between the two ends. This CDR3 is CASSLSAISYEQYF. The CDR3 region has the DNA TGTGCCAGCAGCTTGTCGGCCATTTCCTACGAGCAGTACTTC.

This clonotype was picked up a small number of times. The V gene is TRBV9, the J gene TRBJ2-7; 8 bases agree with TRBD1. The length of the CDR3 is 14 residues. V shed 2 bases and J 5 bases; nucleotides not matched to a gene: 6. Germline V gene sequence: CDR1 SGDLS, CDR2 YYNGEE. This CDR3 reads CASSVDRGAHEQYF. Here the CDR3 DNA reads TGTGCCAGCAGCGTCGACAGGGGCGCCCACGAGCAGTACTTC.

This clonotype has at least ten counts. One end of the junction is discordant with germline, which a read error may explain. The V and J genes are TRBV7-9 and TRBJ2-2, with 8 bases matching TRBD1. Germline loops: CDR1 SEHNR, CDR2 FQNEAQ (reference sequence). The CDR3 has 16 residues. The CDR3 loop reads CASTLSTGANTGELFF. CDR3 coding DNA: TGTGCCAGCACCTTATCGACAGGGGCGAACACCGGGGAGCTGTTTTTT.

V and J are TRBV6-1 and TRBJ2-2; 9 nucleotides agree with TRBD1. With 5 bases clipped from V and 0 bases from J, the junction kept 7 bases outside the gene matches. Germline CDR1 is MNHNS and CDR2 is SASEGT. The CDR3 spans 17 residues. This CDR3 is CASSRQGVLSNTGELFF. In DNA form, the CDR3 reads TGTGCCAGCAGTAGACAGGGGGTTTTATCGAACACCGGGGAGCTGTTTTTT.

This clonotype showed up many times. The CDR3 protein is CASSLQGFVYGYTF. The CDR3 coding sequence is TGTGCCAGCAGTTTACAGGGCTTCGTCTATGGCTACACCTTC. J is TRBJ1-2 and V is TRBV12-3 or TRBV12-4; possibly TRBD1 for D (5 bases). V was shortened by 2 bases and J by 4 bases, with 11 bases between the two germline ends. The CDR3 has 14 amino acids.

This clonotype was recorded at least ten times. J is TRBJ2-5 and V is TRBV9; a possible D gene is TRBD2 (5 bases). Trimming cost V 2 bases and J 5 bases, with 16 bases left between them. This CDR3 comprises 15 residues. Germline V gives CDR1 SGDLS, CDR2 YYNGEE. CDR3: CASSVSTGWEETQYF. As DNA, the CDR3 is TGTGCCAGCAGCGTTTCTACCGGGTGGGAGGAGACCCAGTACTTC. Full variable domain (remainder filled in from reference TRBV9 and TRBJ2-5): DSGVTQTPKHLITATGQRVTLRCSPRSGDLSVYWYQQSLDQGLQFLIQYYNGEERAKGNILERFSAQQFPDLHSELNLSSLELGDSALYFCASSVSTGWEETQYFGPGTRLLVL.

This clonotype was counted only a few times. V is TRBV27 and J is TRBJ2-1, with 8 bases fitting TRBD1. J lost 7 bases, V lost 6 bases, and 17 bases had no gene match. Germline values: CDR1 MNHEY, CDR2 SMNVEV (reference sequence). CDR3 size: 17 residues. CDR3 coding DNA: TGTGCCAGCAGCCTGAAGCTTACAGGGGGTCGACGAAATGAGCAGTTCTTC. It encodes CASSLKLTGGRRNEQFF.

J is TRBJ2-7 and V is TRBV7-2; 10 nucleotides align to TRBD1. Germline CDR1 SGHTA, CDR2 FQGNSA. The ends lost 4 bases at V and 4 bases at J; junction bases unmatched: 4. The CDR3 is 14 residues long. The CDR3 spells CASSYDRGHYEQYF. CDR3 coding DNA: TGTGCCAGCAGCTACGACAGGGGGCATTACGAGCAGTACTTC.

The rearrangement links TRBV4-1 to TRBJ2-1, with D possibly TRBD2 on 7 matching bases. This CDR3 is 18 amino acids long. CDR1 MGHRA and CDR2 YSYEKL come from the germline V gene. Trimming cost V 1 base and J 0 bases, with 16 bases left between them. In DNA, the CDR3 is TGCGCCAGCAGCCAAGGTGGGGGGAGGGGGAGCTCCTACAATGAGCAGTTCTTC. It translates to CASSQGGGRGSSYNEQFF.

The chain couples TRBV4-2 to TRBJ2-3; D call uncertain. The CDR3 is made up of 12 amino acids. V lost 8 bases and J 4 bases, leaving 10 bases between the germline ends. CDR1 and CDR2 (germline): LGHNA, YNFKEQ. CDR3 nucleotides: TGTGCCAGCGCTGGGTTTTCAGATACGCAGTATTTT. Translated, it gives CASAGFSDTQYF.

This clonotype occurred a few times. The chain uses TRBV20-1 and TRBJ2-1, with 9 bases identical to TRBD2. J was trimmed by 8 bases and V by 1 base; bases with no gene match: 9. CDR1 and CDR2 from the germline V gene are DFQATT and SNEGSKA (reference sequence). The CDR3 has 15 amino acids. The CDR3 loop reads CSARGPAGGSHEQFF. Written as DNA, the CDR3 is TGCAGTGCTAGAGGACCAGCGGGAGGTTCCCATGAGCAGTTCTTC.

In its sample, this clonotype was seen a few times. V is TRBV19 and J is TRBJ2-3, with 7 bases lining up with TRBD1. Germline CDR1 and CDR2: LNHDA and SQIVND (reference sequence). The length of the CDR3 is 14 residues. Trimming cost V 5 bases and J 4 bases; bases outside gene matches: 6. The CDR3 DNA sequence: TGTGCCAGTAGTCCACGACAGGGCGCAGATACGCAGTATTTT. It translates to CASSPRQGADTQYF.

The chain has TRBV7-9 and TRBJ1-2, with D possibly matching TRBD1 (5 bases). This CDR3 is built from 14 residues. The V end was cut by 6 bases, the J end by 3 bases, with 14 bases between. Germline values: CDR1 SEHNR, CDR2 FQNEAQ (reference sequence). CDR3 residues: CASRGIRGDYGYTF. In DNA form, the CDR3 reads TGTGCCAGCAGAGGTATCAGAGGGGACTATGGCTACACCTTC.

This chain uses TRBV30 with TRBJ2-2; no clear D gene. The CDR3 has 14 amino acids. V was shortened by 5 bases and J by 6 bases, with 16 bases between the two germline ends. CDR1 GTSNPN and CDR2 SVGIG come from the germline V gene (reference sequence). The CDR3 region is CAWYQQGLAGELFF. Written as DNA, the CDR3 is TGTGCCTGGTACCAACAAGGTTTAGCCGGGGAGCTGTTTTTT.

The V gene is TRBV20-1, the J gene TRBJ1-6, with no clear D. From germline, CDR1 is DFQATT and CDR2 SNEGSKA (reference sequence). V dropped 0 bases and J dropped 8 bases, with 20 bases sitting between them. The CDR3 runs to 17 residues. As DNA, the CDR3 is TGCAGTGCTAGAGATCCCAGAAGGGAGGCCGGTGATTCACCCCTCCACTTT. The encoded protein is CSARDPRREAGDSPLHF.

This clonotype was picked up many times. This rearrangement joins TRBV5-6 to TRBJ1-5; no firm D call. Germline values: CDR1 SGHDT, CDR2 YYEEEE. V was shortened by 0 bases and J by 0 bases, with 10 bases between the two germline ends. The CDR3 spans 16 residues. CDR3 residues: CASSLAASNSNQPQHF. DNA for the CDR3: TGTGCCAGCAGCTTGGCCGCCAGCAATAGCAATCAGCCCCAGCATTTT.

The V gene is TRBV11-1, the J gene TRBJ2-3; 9 nucleotides match TRBD1. The CDR3 covers 18 residues. Germline values: CDR1 SGHAT, CDR2 FQDESV (reference sequence). The J segment lost 0 bases and the V segment lost 5 bases, leaving 12 bases of the junction unmatched. The CDR3 DNA reads TGTGCCAGCAGCAGAAGAAGTGGGACAGGGAGTAGCACAGATACGCAGTATTTT. It yields the protein CASSRRSGTGSSTDTQYF.

A few counts support this clonotype. V usage is TRBV12-3 or TRBV12-4 and J usage is TRBJ2-3; D perhaps matches TRBD1 (5 bases). The CDR3 contains 16 residues. V lost 5 bases to trimming and J lost 6 bases, with 21 bases between them. The CDR3: CASSPFGPGNGDTQYF. Written as DNA, the CDR3 is TGTGCCAGCAGTCCGTTTGGGCCAGGGAACGGGGATACGCAGTATTTT.

There are many counts of this clonotype. This chain joins TRBV20-1 and TRBJ1-1, with 10 bases that match TRBD1. Germline lookup yields CDR1 DFQATT and CDR2 SNEGSKA (reference sequence). The CDR3 runs to 14 residues. The CDR3 sequence is CTLPGQGFATEAFF. In DNA form, the CDR3 reads TGCACTTTGCCGGGACAGGGGTTTGCCACTGAAGCTTTCTTT.

The V and J genes are TRBV7-9 and TRBJ2-7; weak D call: TRBD1 (6 bases). From germline, CDR1 is SEHNR and CDR2 FQNEAQ (reference sequence). V was shortened by 10 bases and J by 3 bases, with 16 bases between the two germline ends. The CDR3 has 13 amino acids. The DNA for the CDR3 is TGTGCCACCAACAGGGTTCTCCTCTACGAGCAGTACTTC. It codes for CATNRVLLYEQYF.

This clonotype was observed many times. V usage is TRBV24-1 and J usage is TRBJ2-7; TRBD2 is a possible D gene (6 bases). Germline V gene data show CDR1 as KGHDR and CDR2 as SFDVKD. CDR3 length: 15 amino acids. Trimming took 1 base from V and 4 from J, leaving 13 bases between them. The CDR3 nucleotides read TGTGCCACCAGTGATTTAGGAGGAGGGGAATACGAGCAGTACTTC. Translating gives CATSDLGGGEYEQYF.

This clonotype was recorded a few times. This sequence joins TRBV6-1 and TRBJ2-2; 10 nucleotides align to TRBD1. Germline V lookup: CDR1 MNHNS, CDR2 SASEGT. The CDR3 is 14 residues long. V was pared by 6 bases and J by 7 bases, with 5 bases of the junction left unmatched. The CDR3 sequence: CASRRQGAVGELFF. In DNA, the CDR3 is TGTGCCAGCAGAAGACAGGGGGCGGTCGGGGAGCTGTTTTTT.

This clonotype came up a few times. The chain links TRBV11-1 to TRBJ2-1, with D tentatively TRBD1 (7 bases). In germline, CDR1 is SGHAT, CDR2 FQDESV (reference sequence). There are 15 residues in the CDR3. Trimming shortened V by 5 bases and J by 7 bases, and 18 bases separated the two germline ends. Here the CDR3 reads CASSLAQGGLNEQFF. CDR3 coding DNA: TGTGCCAGCAGCCTCGCCCAGGGGGGCCTAAATGAGCAGTTCTTC.

The V and J genes are TRBV29-1 and TRBJ2-1; 12 nucleotides agree with TRBD2. Germline values: CDR1 SQVTM, CDR2 ANQGSEA. The V and J ends lost 1 base and 2 bases, in that order; junction bases with no gene match: 6. The CDR3 is 17 amino acids. The CDR3 region has the DNA TGCAGCGTTGAAGGCCGACTAGCGGGAGTCGCCTACAATGAGCAGTTCTTC. Amino acids: CSVEGRLAGVAYNEQFF.

Only a few counts were recorded for this clonotype. The chain is built from TRBV5-5 and TRBJ2-1, with D maybe TRBD1 (6 bases). The CDR3 is made up of 12 amino acids. Germline V lookup: CDR1 SGHKS, CDR2 YYEKEE (reference sequence). The V end was cut by 3 bases, the J end by 14 bases, with 15 bases between. The CDR3 DNA sequence: TGTGCCAGCAGCTCAATCCGGGACAAAGAGTTCTTC. It is translated as CASSSIRDKEFF.